These 28 T cell receptor beta chains came from one sample sequenced in a study of T-cell reconstitution after alpha-beta-depleted transplantation in children. During its preparation, the TCRbeta library received unique molecular identifiers. MiXCR, applied by TCRdb to the PCR reads, yields one record per CDR3 protein. This table holds some 490,000 distinct CDR3 sequences, roughly an eighth found once. The source was PBMCs from the stem cell graft donor, collected from the stem cell graft. Receptors originate from a human donor who donated a stem cell graft to a child with combined immunodeficiency.

This clonotype was seen repeatedly, ten times or more. CDR3 DNA: TGCGCCAGCAGCTCCCATTCCGGGATCCTATACGAGCAGTACTTC. It yields the protein CASSSHSGILYEQYF. This sequence joins TRBV5-1 and TRBJ2-7; a possible D gene is TRBD2 (5 bases). V was pared by 3 bases and J by 4 bases, with 17 bases between. The CDR3 has 15 residues. Germline CDR1 reads SGHRS; CDR2 reads YFSETQ.

This clonotype has a handful of counts. This sequence joins TRBV29-1 and TRBJ2-7, with 10 bases identical to TRBD1. Germline values: CDR1 SQVTM, CDR2 ANQGSEA. V was clipped by 3 bases and J by 2 bases; unmatched bases: 7. The CDR3 loop spans 15 amino acids. The CDR3 nucleotides are TGCAGCGTTGAGACGGGACAGGGGAAGGCCTACGAGCAGTACTTC. As protein: CSVETGQGKAYEQYF.

The table lists this clonotype with many counts. The J gene is TRBJ2-2, the V gene TRBV20-1; 7 bases map to TRBD2. V dropped 1 base and J dropped 3; count of bases not matched to a gene: 5. The CDR3 length is 15 residues. Germline V gives CDR1 DFQATT, CDR2 SNEGSKA (reference sequence). DNA of the CDR3: TGCAGTGCTAGAGTCGCGGGAGACCACACCGGGGAGCTGTTTTTT. This encodes CSARVAGDHTGELFF.

This clonotype was recorded at least ten times. The chain is built from TRBV6-5 and TRBJ1-2, with a possible D match to TRBD1 (6 bases). Germline CDR1 and CDR2: MNHEY and SVGAGI. The ends were cut back, 0 bases at V and 7 bases at J, with 21 bases in the middle. This CDR3 spans 17 amino acids. DNA of the CDR3: TGTGCCAGCAGTTACTCGACCCCAGGGGAAAATTGGGGTGGCTACACCTTC. Its protein product is CASSYSTPGENWGGYTF.

This clonotype was counted between two and nine times. The J gene is TRBJ2-3, the V gene TRBV7-8; perhaps D is TRBD1 or TRBD2 (5 bases each). The germline V and J ends were trimmed by 5 bases and 0 bases, with 12 bases remaining between them. Per the germline V gene, CDR1 is SGHVS and CDR2 is FQNEAQ. The CDR3 contains 15 residues. CDR3 sequence reads: CASSLFGGSTDTQYF. The CDR3 DNA follows: TGTGCCAGCAGCCTCTTTGGGGGTAGCACAGATACGCAGTATTTT.

This clonotype has more than one count but fewer than ten. The chain couples TRBV7-2 to TRBJ2-3; 12 nucleotides agree with TRBD2. The CDR3 runs 15 residues. With 5 bases clipped from V and 6 bases from J, the junction kept 6 bases outside the gene matches. The germline gives CDR1 SGHTA, CDR2 FQGNSA. CDR3 region: CASSRLAGAGDTQYF. The CDR3 DNA sequence: TGTGCCAGCAGCCGACTAGCGGGAGCGGGGGATACGCAGTATTTT.

This clonotype was found a few times. V is TRBV15 and J is TRBJ2-5; 7 nucleotides match TRBD2. CDR1 is LNHNV and CDR2 is YYDKDF in the germline V gene (reference sequence). This CDR3 comprises 16 residues. With 0 bases clipped from V and 5 bases from J, the junction kept 9 bases outside the gene matches. The CDR3 here is CATSRDWESGAETQYF. CDR3 in DNA: TGTGCCACCAGCAGAGATTGGGAAAGCGGGGCGGAGACCCAGTACTTC.

The V gene is TRBV7-2, the J gene TRBJ2-7; D might be TRBD1 (8 bases). Germline CDR1 reads SGHTA; CDR2 reads FQGNSA. The CDR3 contains 15 residues. Trimming took 4 bases from V and 2 from J, leaving 15 bases between them. The chain's CDR3 is CASSYRGGTTYEQYF. The CDR3 nucleotides read TGTGCCAGCAGCTACAGGGGGGGAACCACCTACGAGCAGTACTTC.

This clonotype has just a few counts. The chain recombines TRBV4-3 with TRBJ2-2, with 7 bases matching TRBD1. Germline V CDR1 and CDR2: LGHNA, YSLEER. The CDR3 is 14 amino acids. J lost 7 bases, V lost 6 bases, and 8 bases had no gene match. CDR3 protein: CASSPGTVDGELFF. CDR3 nucleotide sequence: TGCGCCAGCAGTCCCGGGACAGTGGACGGGGAGCTGTTTTTT.

This clonotype was observed many times. This sequence joins TRBV7-2 and TRBJ2-3; 8 bases align to TRBD2. From germline, CDR1 is SGHTA and CDR2 FQGNSA. The CDR3 runs to 16 residues. V was pared by 2 bases and J by 6 bases, with 10 bases of the junction left unmatched. The CDR3 DNA reads as TGTGCCAGCAGCTTAAGGTCGGGGGGGCCTGGGGATACGCAGTATTTT. It codes for CASSLRSGGPGDTQYF. Full variable domain (missing parts from reference TRBV7-2 and TRBJ2-3): GAGVSQSPSNKVTEKGKDVELRCDPISGHTALYWYRQSLGQGLEFLIYFQGNSAPDKSGLPSDRFSAERTGGSVSTLTIQRTQQEDSAVYLCASSLRSGGPGDTQYFGPGTRLTVL.

There are many counts of this clonotype. In DNA, the CDR3 is TGTGCCAGCAGTTTGTTGAGGGCCCCAGATACGCAGTATTTT. It codes for CASSLLRAPDTQYF. This chain uses TRBV12-3 or TRBV12-4 with TRBJ2-3; possibly TRBD2 for D (5 bases). Between the trimmed V and J ends, which lost 3 bases and 4 bases, there was a span of 11 bases. This CDR3 contains 14 residues.

The rearrangement links TRBV6-5 to TRBJ1-4; TRBD1 aligns across 7 bases. The ends lost 5 bases at V and 8 bases at J; junction bases unmatched: 11. The CDR3 has 15 amino acids. From germline, CDR1 is MNHEY and CDR2 SVGAGI. CDR3 sequence: CASSTRQGREEKLFF. The CDR3 nucleotides read TGTGCCAGCAGTACGCGACAGGGTAGAGAGGAAAAACTGTTTTTT.

In its sample, this clonotype was seen many times. This rearrangement joins TRBV20-1 to TRBJ2-7, with D perhaps given as TRBD1 or TRBD2 (5 bases each). V lost 0 bases and J lost 2, with 14 bases in between. The length of the CDR3 is 15 residues. Germline V lookup: CDR1 DFQATT, CDR2 SNEGSKA (reference sequence). The DNA of the CDR3 is TGCAGTGCTAGAGAGCCCGGGACGGCAACCTACGAGCAGTACTTC. This codes for CSAREPGTATYEQYF.

This chain connects TRBV9 to TRBJ2-1; 11 bases agree with TRBD2. The ends lost 3 bases at V and 10 bases at J; junction bases unmatched: 9. The V gene's germline CDR1 is SGDLS and CDR2 YYNGEE. This CDR3 region has 15 residues. For the CDR3, the DNA is TGTGCCAGCAGCGCCTTGTCCGGGACTAGCGGCGAGCAGTTCTTC. Its translation: CASSALSGTSGEQFF.

This clonotype was counted ten times or more. In nucleotides, the CDR3 is TGTGCCAGCAGCAATCTTATCTATGGCTACACCTTC. This sequence encodes CASSNLIYGYTF. The chain joins TRBV5-6 to TRBJ1-2; D is unclear. V shed 4 bases and J shed 4 bases, with 8 bases lying between them. The CDR3 sequence is 12 residues long. Looked up from germline, CDR1 is SGHDT and CDR2 is YYEEEE.

At least ten counts were recorded for this clonotype. The J gene is TRBJ2-1, the V gene TRBV12-3 or TRBV12-4; D might be TRBD2 (7 bases). V was pared by 6 bases and J by 7 bases, with 19 bases between. The CDR3 runs 15 residues. Here the CDR3 reads CASSLGGGSKNEQFF. The DNA for the CDR3 is TGTGCCAGCAGCCTGGGGGGCGGGAGTAAGAATGAGCAGTTCTTC.

This chain uses TRBV12-3 or TRBV12-4 with TRBJ2-1; 8 positions match TRBD2. Trimming at V came to 3 bases and at J to 3 bases, leaving 10 bases not matched to a gene. CDR3 length: 17 residues. The CDR3 is CASSFLRGGLGYNEQFF. The CDR3 coding sequence is TGTGCCAGCAGTTTTCTACGGGGGGGTCTCGGCTACAATGAGCAGTTCTTC.

Here the CDR3 DNA reads TGTGCCAGCAGTTTAGGGGAGCTGGGGGGGTCGCAGTATTTT. Translating gives CASSLGELGGSQYF. The chain joins TRBV12-3 or TRBV12-4 to TRBJ2-3, with TRBD2 identical over 7 bases. V trimming: 1 base; J trimming: 10 bases; junction bases outside the gene matches: 8. This CDR3 has 14 residues.

The table lists this clonotype with a few counts. The chain links TRBV4-2 to TRBJ2-5; 9 bases agree with TRBD1. Trimming removed 4 bases from V and 3 bases from J; junction bases left unmatched: 9. Germline loops: CDR1 LGHNA, CDR2 YNFKEQ. The CDR3 has 16 amino acids. CDR3 protein: CASSRTLGQGEETQYF. DNA of the CDR3: TGTGCCAGCAGCCGGACCCTGGGACAGGGCGAAGAGACCCAGTACTTC.

The rearrangement joins TRBV5-1 to TRBJ2-3; 11 nucleotides line up with TRBD2. The CDR3 is 15 amino acids. Germline CDR1 and CDR2: SGHRS and YFSETQ. The J segment lost 10 bases and the V segment lost 4 bases, leaving 11 bases of the junction unmatched. CDR3 bases: TGCGCCAGCAGCATCGGGACTAGCGGCCATCATGCGCAGTATTTT. Its protein is CASSIGTSGHHAQYF. The full variable domain, rest sourced from reference TRBV5-1 and TRBJ2-3, is KAGVTQTPRYLIKTRGQQVTLSCSPISGHRSVSWYQQTPGQGLQFLFEYFSETQRNKGNFPGRFSGRQFSNSRSEMNVSTLELGDSALYLCASSIGTSGHHAQYFGPGTRLTVL.

In its sample, this clonotype was seen a few times. This chain uses TRBV12-3 or TRBV12-4 with TRBJ2-1, with TRBD2 identical over 8 bases. J was trimmed by 8 bases and V by 2 bases; bases with no gene match: 11. The CDR3 totals 16 residues. CDR3 nucleotides: TGTGCCAGCAGTTTAAAGGCGGGGGGCCGGTATGATGAGCAGTTCTTC. It yields the protein CASSLKAGGRYDEQFF.

This clonotype occurred a few times. The chain recombines TRBV5-1 with TRBJ1-1; 7 bases line up with TRBD1. V shed 0 bases and J 1 base; nucleotides not matched to a gene: 3. Germline V gene data show CDR1 as SGHRS and CDR2 as YFSETQ. The CDR3 is 15 residues long. The CDR3 loop is CASSLVQGGNTEAFF. For the CDR3, the DNA is TGCGCCAGCAGCTTGGTCCAGGGGGGGAACACTGAAGCTTTCTTT.

This clonotype was counted ten times or more. This rearrangement joins TRBV7-2 to TRBJ2-7; D possibly matches TRBD1 or TRBD2 (5 bases each). The CDR3 extends over 15 amino acids. CDR1 is SGHTA and CDR2 is FQGNSA in the germline V gene. V was clipped by 1 base and J by 0 bases, with 10 bases between them. CDR3 sequence reads: CASSLVGTSSYEQYF. CDR3 DNA sequence: TGTGCCAGCAGCTTAGTAGGGACCAGCTCCTACGAGCAGTACTTC.

This clonotype was counted between two and nine times. V is TRBV4-2 and J is TRBJ2-1; 11 nucleotides line up with TRBD2. The CDR3 length is 16 residues. Germline V gives CDR1 LGHNA, CDR2 YNFKEQ. V gave up 3 bases and J gave up 10 bases; unmatched junction bases: 11. CDR3 protein: CASSQDDLAGGREQFF. The DNA for the CDR3 is TGTGCCAGCAGCCAGGATGATCTAGCGGGGGGACGCGAGCAGTTCTTC.

This clonotype was seen ten or more times. This CDR3 reads CAISVAAGGQGISGANVLTF. The CDR3 DNA reads TGTGCCATCAGTGTTGCGGCGGGTGGTCAGGGAATCTCTGGGGCCAACGTCCTGACTTTC. This chain links TRBV10-3 with TRBJ2-6; D possibly matches TRBD1 or TRBD2 (5 bases each). The germline gives CDR1 ENHRY, CDR2 SYGVKD. The CDR3 totals 20 residues. The V end lost 4 bases, the J end lost 0 bases, and 22 bases lay between the germline ends.

The rearrangement uses TRBV7-6 and TRBJ2-5, with D maybe TRBD2 (5 bases). The CDR3 spans 14 residues. Germline V gene sequence: CDR1 SGHVS, CDR2 FNYEAQ. V shed 5 bases and J shed 2 bases, with 12 bases lying between them. CDR3 sequence reads: CASSLFAGQETQYF. As DNA, the CDR3 is TGTGCCAGCAGCCTTTTTGCGGGTCAAGAGACCCAGTACTTC.

The chain recombines TRBV4-1 with TRBJ2-4; weak D call: TRBD1 (6 bases). V lost 2 bases, J lost 1 base, and 9 bases lay in between. The CDR3 extends over 15 amino acids. Germline CDR1 reads MGHRA; CDR2 reads YSYEKL. The CDR3: CASSQLGAAKNIQYF. The CDR3 bases are TGCGCCAGCAGCCAACTGGGGGCCGCCAAAAACATTCAGTACTTC.

The chain uses TRBV12-5 and TRBJ2-3, with D maybe TRBD1 (6 bases). Germline V gene sequence: CDR1 LGHNT, CDR2 FRNRAP. Between the trimmed V and J ends, which lost 3 bases and 5 bases, there was a span of 21 bases. The CDR3 sequence is 17 residues long. Written as DNA, the CDR3 is TGTGCTAGTGGTTTTTCCTACCAGGGGTCGGCGGGAGATACGCAGTATTTT. The encoded protein is CASGFSYQGSAGDTQYF. Based on the CDR3 plus reference TRBV12-5 and TRBJ2-3, the full variable domain is DARVTQTPRHKVTEMGQEVTMRCQPILGHNTVFWYRQTMMQGLELLAYFRNRAPLDDSGMPKDRFSAEMPDATLATLKIQPSEPRDSAVYFCASGFSYQGSAGDTQYFGPGTRLTVL.